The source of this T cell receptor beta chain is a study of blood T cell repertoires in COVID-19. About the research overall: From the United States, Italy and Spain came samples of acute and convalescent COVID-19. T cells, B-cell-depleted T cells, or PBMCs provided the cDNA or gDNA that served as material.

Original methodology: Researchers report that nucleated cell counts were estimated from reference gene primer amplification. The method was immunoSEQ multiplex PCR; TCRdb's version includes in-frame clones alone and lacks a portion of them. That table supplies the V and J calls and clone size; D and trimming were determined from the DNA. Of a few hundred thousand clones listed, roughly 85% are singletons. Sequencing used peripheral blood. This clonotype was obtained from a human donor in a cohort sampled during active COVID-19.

The CDR3 nucleotides read TGTGCCAGCAGCCGTGGAGGACAGGGCAATTCACCCCTCCACTTT. This translates into CASSRGGQGNSPLHF. The chain joins TRBV7-9 to TRBJ1-6, with 8 bases identical to TRBD1. This CDR3 contains 15 residues. Germline trimming cut 5 bases from V and 7 bases from J; bases unmatched to any gene: 7. CDR1 is SEHNR, CDR2 FQNEAQ, per germline (reference sequence).